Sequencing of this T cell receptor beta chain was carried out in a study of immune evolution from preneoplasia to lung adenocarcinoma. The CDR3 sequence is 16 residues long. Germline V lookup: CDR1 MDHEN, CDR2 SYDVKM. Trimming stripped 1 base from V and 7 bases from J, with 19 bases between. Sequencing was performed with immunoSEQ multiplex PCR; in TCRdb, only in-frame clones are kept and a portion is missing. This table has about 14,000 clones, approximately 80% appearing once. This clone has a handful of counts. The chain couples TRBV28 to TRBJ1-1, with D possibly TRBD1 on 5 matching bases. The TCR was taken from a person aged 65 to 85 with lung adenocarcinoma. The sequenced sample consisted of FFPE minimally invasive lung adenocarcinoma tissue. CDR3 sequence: CASSLSYSTRADEAFF. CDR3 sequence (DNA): TGTGCCAGCAGTTTATCGTACTCGACCAGGGCGGATGAAGCTTTCTTT.